The rows below give T cell receptor beta chains drawn from one sample of a study of blood T cell repertoires in COVID-19. Profiling relied on immunoSEQ multiplex PCR, and the TCRdb table lists in-frame clones only, not all of them. The profile shows under 85,000 clones, approximately 80% of them singletons. The specimen was peripheral blood. The receptors derive from a man aged 50 or older with COVID-19, enrolled during active disease. Both conserved end residues are part of each CDR3. Each record gives: clone size, D gene, V gene, J gene, CDR3 protein, CDR3 DNA. A D gene is named only where the DNA matches it firmly. Clone size is shown for a subset of rows, as once, few, many or a class of expanded clone.

clone size: NA; D gene: TRBD1; V gene: TRBV4-1; J gene: TRBJ2-7; CDR3 protein: CASSQDPGQGTHEQYF; CDR3 DNA: TGCGCCAGCAGCCAAGATCCGGGACAGGGGACCCACGAGCAGTACTTC
clone size: NA; D gene: TRBD2; V gene: TRBV27; J gene: TRBJ2-1; CDR3 protein: CASSLVAGAYNEQFF; CDR3 DNA: TGTGCCAGCAGTTTAGTAGCGGGGGCCTACAATGAGCAGTTCTTC
clone size: NA; D gene: TRBD2; V gene: TRBV5-1; J gene: TRBJ2-1; CDR3 protein: CASSKGLAGVKGEQFF; CDR3 DNA: TGCGCCAGCAGCAAAGGACTAGCGGGGGTGAAGGGTGAGCAGTTCTTC
clone size: NA; D gene: NA; V gene: TRBV5-1; J gene: TRBJ1-4; CDR3 protein: CASSAVGGDRTLRNEKLFF; CDR3 DNA: TGCGCCAGCAGCGCCGTCGGTGGAGACAGGACACTAAGGAATGAAAAACTGTTTTTT
clone size: NA; D gene: NA; V gene: TRBV7-8; J gene: TRBJ2-5; CDR3 protein: CASSLGLQETQYF; CDR3 DNA: TGTGCCAGCAGCTTAGGACTCCAAGAGACCCAGTACTTC
clone size: NA; D gene: NA; V gene: TRBV10-3; J gene: TRBJ2-2; CDR3 protein: CAISGLVTGELFF; CDR3 DNA: TGTGCCATCAGTGGGTTAGTCACCGGGGAGCTGTTTTTT
clone size: NA; D gene: NA; V gene: TRBV7-5; J gene: TRBJ2-3; CDR3 protein: CVRSSVEGLGTDTQYF; CDR3 DNA: TGTGTCAGAAGCTCAGTAGAGGGACTAGGCACAGATACGCAGTATTTT
clone size: NA; D gene: NA; V gene: TRBV23-1; J gene: TRBJ1-3; CDR3 protein: CASSQRTKRLGMMAGNTIYF; CDR3 DNA: TGCGCCAGCAGTCAAAGGACAAAACGGCTGGGTATGATGGCTGGAAACACCATATATTTT
clone size: few; D gene: TRBD1; V gene: TRBV6-1; J gene: TRBJ1-2; CDR3 protein: CASSEAGGNYGYTF; CDR3 DNA: TGTGCCAGCAGTGAAGCAGGGGGCAACTATGGCTACACCTTC
clone size: NA; D gene: NA; V gene: TRBV11-2; J gene: TRBJ2-7; CDR3 protein: CASSTQAGLYEQYF; CDR3 DNA: TGTGCCAGCAGCACCCAAGCGGGTCTATACGAGCAGTACTTC
clone size: NA; D gene: NA; V gene: TRBV12-3/TRBV12-4; J gene: TRBJ1-5; CDR3 protein: CASSPVNQPQHF; CDR3 DNA: TGTGCCAGCAGTCCCGTCAATCAGCCCCAGCATTTT
clone size: NA; D gene: TRBD2; V gene: TRBV13; J gene: TRBJ2-1; CDR3 protein: CASSSGLAEYNEQFF; CDR3 DNA: TGTGCCAGCAGCTCGGGACTAGCGGAATACAATGAGCAGTTCTTC
clone size: NA; D gene: NA; V gene: TRBV6-2/TRBV6-3; J gene: TRBJ1-6; CDR3 protein: CASSYRRGGSPLHF; CDR3 DNA: TGTGCCAGCAGTTATAGGAGGGGTGGCTCACCCCTCCACTTT
clone size: NA; D gene: NA; V gene: TRBV6-2/TRBV6-3; J gene: TRBJ1-2; CDR3 protein: CASSYITRDGYTF; CDR3 DNA: TGTGCCAGCAGTTACATAACTAGGGATGGCTACACCTTC
clone size: NA; D gene: NA; V gene: TRBV19; J gene: TRBJ1-2; CDR3 protein: CASSLQGTYGYTF; CDR3 DNA: TGTGCCAGTAGTTTACAGGGTACCTATGGCTACACCTTC